These 30 T cell receptor beta chains were sequenced from one sample in a study of identical twins. TCRdb ran MiXCR on the 5' RACE reads and lists one entry per CDR3 protein. The table lists fewer than 550,000 distinct CDR3 sequences, 13% to 15% of them singletons. These same records also appear under a second study, on yellow fever vaccine responses in identical twins.

Input material: CD4+ T cells sorted from blood. Receptors originate from a woman aged 18-29 years in good health.

The chain links TRBV5-4 to TRBJ2-1, with 7 nucleotides matching TRBD2. Germline loops: CDR1 SGHNT, CDR2 YYREEE (reference sequence). The CDR3 covers 16 residues. Unmatched junction bases numbered 7, after V lost 1 base and J lost 3 bases. CDR3 sequence (DNA): TGTGCCAGCAGCTTGAAGCTGGCGGGGGACTACAATGAGCAGTTCTTC. It codes for CASSLKLAGDYNEQFF.

This clonotype was seen a few times. The V gene is TRBV29-1, the J gene TRBJ2-5, with TRBD2 matching over 7 bases. Germline V gene sequence: CDR1 SQVTM, CDR2 ANQGSEA. With V trimmed by 7 bases and J by 5 bases, 22 bases remained unmatched. CDR3 length: 17 residues. CDR3 nucleotide sequence: TGCAGCGCTGTTACGCCGGGGAGCGGGGCGATGGGGGAGACCCAGTACTTC. Translation gives CSAVTPGSGAMGETQYF.

This chain connects TRBV5-6 to TRBJ2-7; D is undetermined. Germline V gene lookup returns CDR1 SGHDT and CDR2 YYEEEE. Trimming removed 4 bases at V and 6 bases at J, with 17 bases between. The CDR3 spans 14 residues. The CDR3 reads CASSIINRPSEQYF. CDR3 nucleotide sequence: TGTGCCAGCAGCATAATTAATCGGCCATCCGAGCAGTACTTC. Together with reference TRBV5-6 and TRBJ2-7, the CDR3 gives the full variable domain: DAGVTQSPTHLIKTRGQQVTLRCSPKSGHDTVSWYQQALGQGPQFIFQYYEEEERQRGNFPDRFSGHQFPNYSSELNVNALLLGDSALYLCASSIINRPSEQYFGPGTRLTVT.

This clonotype was found a few times. V is TRBV25-1 and J is TRBJ2-6; weak D call: TRBD1 (6 bases). Trimming left V 6 bases short and J 0 bases short, with 18 bases between. The CDR3 has 18 amino acids. The V gene's germline CDR1 is MGHDK and CDR2 SYGVNS. CDR3 residues: CASRPGQSRTSGANVLTF. The CDR3 nucleotides are TGTGCCAGCAGGCCTGGACAGTCCCGTACCTCTGGGGCCAACGTCCTGACTTTC.

V usage is TRBV5-1 and J usage is TRBJ2-2; TRBD2 is a possible D gene (6 bases). V lost 0 bases, J lost 4 bases, and 10 bases lay in between. Germline CDR1 and CDR2: SGHRS and YFSETQ. The CDR3 consists of 15 residues. This CDR3 is CASSLDLSGTGELFF. The CDR3 bases are TGCGCCAGCAGCTTGGATCTTAGCGGCACCGGGGAGCTGTTTTTT.

The chain couples TRBV20-1 to TRBJ2-7, with 8 bases identical to TRBD1. V shed 3 bases and J 3 bases; nucleotides not matched to a gene: 10. The CDR3 totals 15 residues. Per the germline V gene, CDR1 is DFQATT and CDR2 is SNEGSKA (reference sequence). The CDR3: CSARPGQGISYEQYF. The CDR3 DNA reads as TGCAGTGCTAGGCCTGGACAGGGAATAAGCTACGAGCAGTACTTC.

The gene calls are TRBV2 and TRBJ1-5; D not certain. CDR1 is SNHLY, CDR2 FYNNEI, per germline. The CDR3 is 14 residues long. The germline V and J ends were trimmed by 3 bases and 2 bases, with 8 bases remaining between them. CDR3 sequence: CASSDLRGNQPQHF. CDR3 bases: TGTGCCAGCAGTGATTTGAGAGGCAATCAGCCCCAGCATTTT.

This clonotype was detected only a few times. The chain carries TRBV10-3 and TRBJ1-2; a possible D gene is TRBD1 (6 bases). The germline V and J ends were trimmed by 5 bases and 1 base, with 11 bases remaining between them. CDR1 is ENHRY and CDR2 is SYGVKD in the germline V gene. The CDR3 totals 14 residues. The chain's CDR3 is CAISPDRNNYGYTF. CDR3 coding DNA: TGTGCCATCAGTCCGGACAGAAATAACTATGGCTACACCTTC.

The chain links TRBV24-1 to TRBJ2-7; 9 bases align to TRBD1. Looked up from germline, CDR1 is KGHDR and CDR2 is SFDVKD. V lost 8 bases and J lost 4; bases outside the gene matches: 11. The CDR3 sequence is 15 residues long. The CDR3 reads CATNEYGTGKYEQYF. CDR3 nucleotides: TGTGCCACCAATGAATACGGGACAGGGAAGTACGAGCAGTACTTC.

This clonotype was counted a few times. The J gene is TRBJ1-6, the V gene TRBV5-5, with a weak D call TRBD1 (6 bases). V shed 0 bases and J shed 6 bases, with 13 bases lying between them. This CDR3 region has 16 residues. CDR1 is SGHKS and CDR2 is YYEKEE in the germline V gene (reference sequence). Written as DNA, the CDR3 is TGTGCCAGCAGCTTGGAAGGGGGATGGAGTAATTCACCCCTCCACTTT. It translates to CASSLEGGWSNSPLHF.

V is TRBV18 and J is TRBJ2-1; D unresolved. The CDR3 is 12 amino acids. V was trimmed by 4 bases and J by 8 bases, leaving 9 bases between them. The germline gives CDR1 KGHSH, CDR2 LQKENI. CDR3 bases: TGTGCCAGCTCACTGACGACCGATGAGCAGTTCTTC. It codes for CASSLTTDEQFF.

V gene TRBV25-1 combines with J gene TRBJ2-5; unclear D gene. Per germline, CDR1 MGHDK and CDR2 SYGVNS. V lost 0 bases, J lost 5 bases, and 7 bases lay in between. The CDR3 runs to 13 residues. The CDR3 is CASSEYQWETQYF. DNA for the CDR3: TGTGCCAGCAGTGAATATCAGTGGGAGACCCAGTACTTC.

This chain joins TRBV15 and TRBJ2-5, with D possibly matching TRBD1 (6 bases). Germline-derived CDR1 and CDR2 are LNHNV and YYDKDF (reference sequence). With 0 bases removed from V and 2 bases from J, the gap between germline ends came to 7 bases. The CDR3 covers 14 residues. Written as DNA, the CDR3 is TGTGCCACCAGCAGAGACAGGGGACAAGAGACCCAGTACTTC. It is translated as CATSRDRGQETQYF.

The chain is built from TRBV2 and TRBJ2-5; 7 nucleotides line up with TRBD1. The trim removed 7 bases at V and 5 bases at J, leaving 10 bases unmatched. CDR1 is SNHLY and CDR2 is FYNNEI in the germline V gene. The CDR3 extends over 14 amino acids. CDR3 nucleotides: TGTGCCAGCAAACCGACAGGGCCCTTCGAGACCCAGTACTTC. Amino acid sequence: CASKPTGPFETQYF.

This clonotype was observed a handful of times. V and J are TRBV6-1 and TRBJ2-1; D is perhaps TRBD2 (6 bases). The germline V gene has CDR1 MNHNS and CDR2 SASEGT. This CDR3 contains 13 residues. V was cut by 8 bases and J by 5 bases, with 13 bases left in between. DNA for the CDR3: TGTGCCAGCGGGTGGACTAAAAACAATGAGCAGTTCTTC. It encodes CASGWTKNNEQFF.

A few counts support this clonotype. The V call is TRBV7-9, the J call TRBJ2-1; 8 positions match TRBD2. Germline CDR1 SEHNR, CDR2 FQNEAQ (reference sequence). V was clipped by 5 bases and J by 1 base; unmatched bases: 7. The CDR3 has 16 residues. As DNA, the CDR3 is TGTGCCAGCAGCAGAAGGGGCGGGGGGTCCTACAATGAGCAGTTCTTC. Amino acid sequence: CASSRRGGGSYNEQFF.

This clonotype was detected a few times. V usage is TRBV28 and J usage is TRBJ2-7, with a tentative D call TRBD1 (5 bases). The CDR3 runs 12 residues. V lost 2 bases and J 6 bases, leaving 8 bases between the germline ends. Germline assignment: CDR1 MDHEN and CDR2 SYDVKM. CDR3 sequence: CASSLAGFEQYF. The CDR3 region has the DNA TGTGCCAGCAGTTTAGCAGGGTTCGAGCAGTACTTC. Filled out from reference TRBV28 and TRBJ2-7, the complete variable domain reads DVKVTQSSRYLVKRTGEKVFLECVQDMDHENMFWYRQDPGLGLRLIYFSYDVKMKEKGDIPEGYSVSREKKERFSLILESASTNQTSMYLCASSLAGFEQYFGPGTRLTVT.

V is TRBV7-2 and J is TRBJ2-1; 11 bases are shared with TRBD1. This CDR3 contains 16 residues. Germline V lookup: CDR1 SGHTA, CDR2 FQGNSA. V was clipped by 4 bases and J by 4 bases; unmatched bases: 6. DNA for the CDR3: TGTGCCAGCAGCTCAACTGGGACAGGGGGTTACAATGAGCAGTTCTTC. Its translation: CASSSTGTGGYNEQFF. The entire variable domain, with the rest obtained from reference TRBV7-2 and TRBJ2-1, is as follows: GAGVSQSPSNKVTEKGKDVELRCDPISGHTALYWYRQSLGQGLEFLIYFQGNSAPDKSGLPSDRFSAERTGGSVSTLTIQRTQQEDSAVYLCASSSTGTGGYNEQFFGPGTRLTVL.

This chain uses TRBV27 with TRBJ2-7; TRBD1 aligns across 7 bases. Trimming took 5 bases from V and 2 from J; bases not matched to a gene: 6. The CDR3 runs 14 residues. Germline CDR1 and CDR2: MNHEY and SMNVEV (reference sequence). The CDR3 sequence is CASSPWDRPYEQYF. The CDR3 coding sequence is TGTGCCAGCAGTCCATGGGACAGACCCTACGAGCAGTACTTC.

This clonotype was counted between two and nine times. The rearrangement links TRBV5-1 to TRBJ2-6; 8 bases are shared with TRBD1. CDR3 length equals 17 residues. With V trimmed by 3 bases and J by 1 base, 6 bases remained unmatched. Germline values: CDR1 SGHRS, CDR2 YFSETQ. CDR3 sequence: CASSSTGVGSGANVLTF. The CDR3 nucleotides read TGCGCCAGCAGCTCGACAGGGGTTGGGTCTGGGGCCAACGTCCTGACTTTC.

The rearrangement uses TRBV28 and TRBJ1-2; 7 nucleotides agree with TRBD1. The ends lost 10 bases at V and 7 bases at J; junction bases unmatched: 12. The CDR3 spans 13 residues. Germline V gene sequence: CDR1 MDHEN, CDR2 SYDVKM. The CDR3, as DNA: TGTGCCACCCCCCGGGGCAGGGGGTCTGGCTACACCTTC. Protein sequence: CATPRGRGSGYTF.

V usage is TRBV9 and J usage is TRBJ2-3, with D hard to call. The CDR3 sequence is 14 residues long. From germline, CDR1 is SGDLS and CDR2 YYNGEE. Trimming pared 3 bases from V and 3 bases from J, leaving 11 bases between. The CDR3 DNA sequence: TGTGCCAGCAGCGATGGGGAACTAACAGATACGCAGTATTTT. Protein: CASSDGELTDTQYF.

The DNA for the CDR3 is TGTGCCAGCAGCTTACTCGGGAGACTAGCGGGGGGGCCGGGAGATACGCAGTATTTT. This translates into CASSLLGRLAGGPGDTQYF. The V and J genes are TRBV7-6 and TRBJ2-3, with 14 bases identical to TRBD2. Trimming took 2 bases from V and 5 from J; bases not matched to a gene: 12. The CDR3 consists of 19 residues. Germline V gene data show CDR1 as SGHVS and CDR2 as FNYEAQ.

This clonotype was observed a handful of times. The chain employs TRBV29-1 and TRBJ2-2; D is undetermined. CDR1 and CDR2 (germline): SQVTM, ANQGSEA. V was pared by 5 bases and J by 7 bases, with 14 bases between. This CDR3 region has 13 residues. CDR3 in amino acids: CSVRRLDGGELFF. The CDR3 bases are TGCAGCGTTCGGCGGCTAGACGGCGGGGAGCTGTTTTTT.

This clonotype occurred a few times. The gene calls are TRBV6-2 or TRBV6-3 and TRBJ2-7; 9 bases agree with TRBD2. CDR1 and CDR2 (germline): MNHEY, SVGEGT. This CDR3 spans 15 amino acids. V shed 2 bases, J shed 6 bases, and the junction held 8 bases outside the gene matches. The CDR3 here is CASSYGASGIAEQYF. DNA of the CDR3: TGTGCCAGCAGTTACGGCGCTAGCGGGATTGCCGAGCAGTACTTC.

This clonotype was observed at least ten times. The chain joins TRBV12-3 or TRBV12-4 to TRBJ2-7; D unclear. V was trimmed by 3 bases and J by 2 bases, leaving 14 bases between them. CDR3 size: 15 residues. The CDR3 nucleotides read TGTGCCAGCAGTTTGGGTTGGGCGGCGGCCTACGAGCAGTACTTC. Protein product: CASSLGWAAAYEQYF.

The rearrangement uses TRBV27 and TRBJ2-2, with D perhaps matching TRBD1 (6 bases). The germline V gene encodes CDR1 MNHEY and CDR2 SMNVEV (reference sequence). Trimming removed 4 bases from V and 5 bases from J, with 17 bases in between. This CDR3 spans 16 amino acids. CDR3 in amino acids: CASSSIGQIRTGELFF. The DNA of the CDR3 is TGTGCCAGCAGTTCGATAGGACAGATTAGGACCGGGGAGCTGTTTTTT.

This chain links TRBV10-3 with TRBJ2-5; D might be TRBD1 (5 bases). This CDR3 contains 14 residues. Trimming stripped 3 bases from V and 2 bases from J, with 10 bases between. Germline values: CDR1 ENHRY, CDR2 SYGVKD. CDR3 DNA: TGTGCCATCAGTGACAGGGTCGGGCAAGAGACCCAGTACTTC. Translated: CAISDRVGQETQYF.

Worth noting for this clonotype: This CDR3 is missing its conserved last phenylalanine or tryptophan, likely due to a read error. The V call is TRBV28, the J call TRBJ2-3, with a weak D call TRBD2 (5 bases). Germline CDR1 is MDHEN and CDR2 is SYDVKM. This CDR3 has 13 residues. The V end lost 6 bases, the J end lost 1 base, and 8 bases lay between the germline ends. CDR3 loop: CASRNGGTDTQYS. In DNA, the CDR3 is TGTGCCAGCAGGAACGGGGGCACAGATACGCAGTATTCT.

This clonotype was detected only a few times. The rearrangement joins TRBV24-1 to TRBJ1-1; perhaps TRBD1 as D (6 bases). Germline V gene data show CDR1 as KGHDR and CDR2 as SFDVKD. V lost 3 bases and J lost 7, with 11 bases in between. The CDR3 is 13 amino acids. In DNA, the CDR3 is TGTGCCACCAGTGATCGGGACACTTTTGAAGCTTTCTTT. It encodes CATSDRDTFEAFF.